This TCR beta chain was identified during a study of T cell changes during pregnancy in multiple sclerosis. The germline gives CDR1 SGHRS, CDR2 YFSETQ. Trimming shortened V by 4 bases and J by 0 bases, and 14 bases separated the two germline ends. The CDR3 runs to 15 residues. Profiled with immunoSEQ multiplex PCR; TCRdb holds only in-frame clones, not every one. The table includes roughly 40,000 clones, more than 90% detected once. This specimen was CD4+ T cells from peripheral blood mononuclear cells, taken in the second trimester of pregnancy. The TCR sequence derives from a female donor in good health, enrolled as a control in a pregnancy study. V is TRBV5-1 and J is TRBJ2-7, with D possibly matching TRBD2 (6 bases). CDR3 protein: CASSPVAGSSYEQYF. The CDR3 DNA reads TGCGCCAGCAGCCCGGTGGCGGGGAGCTCCTACGAGCAGTACTTC.